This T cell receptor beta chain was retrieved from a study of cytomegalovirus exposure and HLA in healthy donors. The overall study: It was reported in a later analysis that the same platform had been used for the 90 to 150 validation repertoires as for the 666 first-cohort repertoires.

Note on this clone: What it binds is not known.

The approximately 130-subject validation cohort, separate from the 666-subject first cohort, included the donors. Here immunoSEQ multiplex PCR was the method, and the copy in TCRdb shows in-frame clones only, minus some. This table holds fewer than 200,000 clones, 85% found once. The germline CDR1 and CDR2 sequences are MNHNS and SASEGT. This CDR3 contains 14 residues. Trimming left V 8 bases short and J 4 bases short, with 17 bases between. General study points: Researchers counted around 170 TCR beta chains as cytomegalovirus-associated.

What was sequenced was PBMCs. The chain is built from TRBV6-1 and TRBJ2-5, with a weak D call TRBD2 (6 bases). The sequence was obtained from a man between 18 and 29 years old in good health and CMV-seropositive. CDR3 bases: TGTGCCAGCCTAATCCGGGACTCCTTAGAGACCCAGTACTTC. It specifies CASLIRDSLETQYF.